Below, one T cell receptor (beta chain) is given with its context. These data originate in a study of OX40 agonist ivuxolimab in advanced cancers. The method was immunoSEQ multiplex PCR; TCRdb's version includes in-frame clones alone and lacks a portion of them. The sample consists of some 40,000 clones, around 90% of them appearing once. The origin of this receptor is an adult with an advanced solid tumor such as melanoma, head and neck, liver or kidney cancer. Sequencing was performed on CD4+ or CD8+ T cells sorted from blood, taken in a trial of the OX40 agonist ivuxolimab.

CDR3 residues: CASSLASGAKNIQYF. As DNA, the CDR3 is TGTGCCAGCAGCTTAGCTTCAGGGGCCAAAAACATTCAGTACTTC. The chain is built from TRBV11-1 and TRBJ2-4, with TRBD1 as a possible D gene (5 bases). The CDR3 extends over 15 amino acids. Germline CDR1 reads SGHAT; CDR2 reads FQDESV (reference sequence). Trimming removed 0 bases from V and 1 base from J, with 7 bases in between.